Listed here are 11 T cell receptor beta chains from one sample, sequenced in a study of regulatory and conventional T cells in RAG deficiency. TCRdb's table, derived via immunoSEQ multiplex PCR, lists solely in-frame clones and lacks some. The table includes 20,000 to 25,000 clones, more than 85% detected once. Conventional CD4+ T cells were sorted from blood as CD25-low CD127-high cells. The same specimen was also included in a second study, on regulatory T cells. From that paper: The primer mix had 52 TRBV and 13 TRBJ primers.

Source material: CD4+ T cells sorted from blood. The receptors were sampled from a human donor in good health.

In this sample, this clone turned up a few times. The chain carries TRBV11-2 and TRBJ2-1, with D perhaps TRBD2 (5 bases). V was cut by 0 bases and J by 10 bases, with 7 bases left in between. Germline V gives CDR1 SGHAT, CDR2 FQNNGV. There are 12 residues in the CDR3. The CDR3 region is CASSLDRGEQFF. As DNA, the CDR3 is TGTGCCAGCAGCTTAGATCGAGGGGAGCAGTTCTTC. The full variable domain, its missing parts supplied by reference TRBV11-2 and TRBJ2-1, is EAGVAQSPRYKIIEKRQSVAFWCNPISGHATLYWYQQILGQGPKLLIQFQNNGVVDDSQLPKDRFSAERLKGVDSTLKIQPAKLEDSAVYLCASSLDRGEQFFGPGTRLTVL.

CDR3 nucleotides: TGTGCCAGCAGTGAATTACGTGAGCACAATGAGCAGTTCTTC. This sequence encodes CASSELREHNEQFF. The chain combines TRBV6-1 with TRBJ2-1, with D uncertain. V was shortened by 2 bases and J by 5 bases, with 10 bases between the two germline ends. Germline lookup yields CDR1 MNHNS and CDR2 SASEGT. The CDR3 is 14 residues long.

The chain combines TRBV19 with TRBJ2-7; D ambiguous. V was pared by 6 bases and J by 2 bases, with 14 bases between. Germline lookup yields CDR1 LNHDA and CDR2 SQIVND (reference sequence). This CDR3 has 14 residues. CDR3 protein: CASRPRLGAYEQYF. In DNA, the CDR3 is TGTGCCAGTAGGCCCCGCCTTGGCGCCTACGAGCAGTACTTC.

Here the CDR3 DNA reads TGTGCCATCAGTGGGGTAGGGGGCTCTGGAAACACCATATATTTT. Residues: CAISGVGGSGNTIYF. The chain combines TRBV10-3 with TRBJ1-3, with D tentatively TRBD1 (6 bases). Trimming cost V 4 bases and J 0 bases, with 10 bases left between them. This CDR3 is built from 15 residues. In germline, CDR1 is ENHRY, CDR2 SYGVKD.

V usage is TRBV7-9 and J usage is TRBJ2-7, with 9 positions matching TRBD2. The CDR3 is 14 residues long. Germline V gene data show CDR1 as SEHNR and CDR2 as FQNEAQ (reference sequence). After removal of 4 bases from V and 5 bases from J, the junction contained 6 bases not matched to a gene. CDR3 protein: CASSSSGAINEQYF. The CDR3 region has the DNA TGTGCCAGCAGCTCTAGCGGGGCGATAAACGAGCAGTACTTC. The full variable domain, its missing parts supplied by reference TRBV7-9 and TRBJ2-7, is DTGVSQNPRHKITKRGQNVTFRCDPISEHNRLYWYRQTLGQGPEFLTYFQNEAQLEKSRLLSDRFSAERPKGSFSTLEIQRTEQGDSAMYLCASSSSGAINEQYFGPGTRLTVT.

The V gene is TRBV19, the J gene TRBJ1-6; no clear D. Germline V gene lookup returns CDR1 LNHDA and CDR2 SQIVND (reference sequence). The CDR3 consists of 14 residues. V was cut by 3 bases and J by 10 bases, with 13 bases left in between. The CDR3 loop is CASSMGRRVSPLHF. The CDR3 coding sequence is TGTGCCAGTAGTATGGGCAGGAGGGTATCACCCCTCCACTTT.

The chain carries TRBV7-2 and TRBJ1-5; no clear D. Between the trimmed V and J ends, which lost 3 bases and 6 bases, there was a span of 6 bases. The CDR3 loop spans 12 amino acids. Germline V CDR1 and CDR2: SGHTA, FQGNSA. The CDR3 region is CASSFQGQPQHF. The CDR3 region has the DNA TGTGCCAGCAGCTTCCAAGGTCAGCCCCAGCATTTT.

The chain recombines TRBV28 with TRBJ1-2, with 11 bases fitting TRBD1. Germline V lookup: CDR1 MDHEN, CDR2 SYDVKM. The CDR3 sequence is 14 residues long. V was pared by 6 bases and J by 7 bases, with 7 bases of the junction left unmatched. The CDR3 protein is CASSNGGTGGGYTF. CDR3 bases: TGTGCCAGCAGCAATGGGGGGACAGGGGGTGGCTACACCTTC.

V gene TRBV5-1 combines with J gene TRBJ1-1; D may be TRBD1 (6 bases). Germline V gives CDR1 SGHRS, CDR2 YFSETQ. The CDR3 totals 13 residues. Trimming cost V 0 bases and J 11 bases, with 14 bases left between them. CDR3 residues: CASSLAGGRGAFF. Written as DNA, the CDR3 is TGCGCCAGCAGCTTGGCCGGAGGCAGGGGTGCTTTCTTT.

The chain joins TRBV11-2 to TRBJ2-2; TRBD1 matches 7 bases. The CDR3 has 15 amino acids. CDR1 and CDR2 (germline): SGHAT, FQNNGV. V shed 7 bases, J shed 1 base, and the junction held 6 bases outside the gene matches. The CDR3 nucleotides are TGTGCCAGCACGTTTGGGGACAGGAACACCGGGGAGCTGTTTTTT. This translates into CASTFGDRNTGELFF.

The rearrangement uses TRBV6-1 and TRBJ1-1; D gene ambiguous. This CDR3 spans 14 amino acids. CDR1 is MNHNS and CDR2 is SASEGT in the germline V gene. Trimming cost V 4 bases and J 0 bases, with 9 bases left between them. CDR3: CASSVGFMNTEAFF. The CDR3 DNA follows: TGTGCCAGCAGTGTTGGGTTCATGAACACTGAAGCTTTCTTT.